This TCR beta chain was obtained from a study of blood T cell repertoires in COVID-19. Across the study: There were acute and convalescent COVID-19 samples, and they came from the United States, Italy and Spain.

The CDR3 sequence is 13 residues long. V was trimmed by 4 bases and J by 4 bases, leaving 10 bases between them. This table comes from immunoSEQ multiplex PCR, and its TCRdb copy is limited to in-frame clones, with some not included. The sample includes about 140,000 clones, about 83% of them seen just once. This sequence originates from a man aged 50 or older with acute or convalescent COVID-19. V usage is TRBV12-3 or TRBV12-4 and J usage is TRBJ1-1; D is unclear. The sample comprised peripheral blood. CDR3 region: CASSSREGTEAFF. The CDR3 DNA sequence: TGTGCCAGCAGTTCCCGGGAGGGCACTGAAGCTTTCTTT.